This TCR beta chain was documented in a study of shared clonotypes between healthy human individuals. Study context: Plates per donor: three CD4 naive, three CD4 memory, two CD8 naive, one CD8 memory. General observations from the study: Sampling included only blood; tissue repertoires likely differ. Rarefaction revealed incomplete sorted-subset sequencing despite large depth.

Assay: immunoSEQ multiplex PCR; the TCRdb copy retains only in-frame clones and omits some. The sample comprises around 340,000 clones, 73% of which are singletons, and 8.5% to 12% rests with the top ten. A CD45RA-negative memory subset and a CD45RA+ naive subset were separated from the CD4+ cells. The V segment lost 4 bases and the J segment 6 bases; nucleotides outside the gene matches: 9. In germline, CDR1 is MNHEY, CDR2 SMNVEV (reference sequence). The CDR3 length is 15 residues. This clone has more than one count but fewer than ten. The antigen remains unidentified. The TCR sequence derives from a man younger than 45 in good health. V usage is TRBV27 and J usage is TRBJ1-1, with 9 nucleotides matching TRBD1. Input material: memory CD4+ T cells sorted from blood. Subset: CD45RA-negative fraction. Here the CDR3 reads CASSSPGQGMSEAFF. In nucleotides, the CDR3 is TGTGCCAGCAGTTCGCCGGGACAGGGCATGTCTGAAGCTTTCTTT.